This T cell receptor beta chain was recorded in a study of T cells in Graves' hyperthyroidism and ophthalmopathy. What was amplified from RNA transcripts were TCR beta CDR3 regions. HTBI primers were employed in a first-round RT-PCR of the TCR CDR3. TCRdb re-called the multiplex PCR reads with MiXCR, one entry per CDR3 protein. The sample yields about 620,000 distinct CDR3 sequences, 15% to 20% seen once. Germline-derived CDR1 and CDR2 are SGHRS and YFSETQ. CDR3 length: 14 amino acids. Trimming took 4 bases from V and 6 from J, leaving 16 bases between them. At least ten counts were recorded for this clonotype.

This receptor was obtained from a woman in her twenties or thirties with Graves' hyperthyroidism. Sequenced: blood. The chain recombines TRBV5-1 with TRBJ1-1, with D possibly being TRBD1 (5 bases). CDR3 amino acids: CASSVGVPGPEAFF. CDR3 DNA: TGCGCCAGCAGCGTAGGGGTACCGGGACCTGAAGCTTTCTTT.